These 6 T cell receptor beta chains share one sample of origin, sequenced in a study of Ad26.COV2.S vaccination and SARS-CoV-2 variants. Treatment: around 19 received Ad26.COV2.S at low or high dose, single or two shots; a few received placebo; per-sample allocation not given. The samples were gathered on day 63 after the first injection of vaccine or placebo. TCRdb keeps only in-frame clones here, not all; method: immunoSEQ multiplex PCR. The sample lists about 280,000 clones, about 90% occurring once. Sequencing used peripheral blood, obtained in a trial of Ad26.COV2.S vaccine versus placebo. All receptors come from a person between 18 and 60 years old who received the Ad26.COV2.S COVID-19 vaccine or a placebo.

This chain links TRBV2 with TRBJ1-5, with TRBD1 as a possible D gene (5 bases). The germline V gene has CDR1 SNHLY and CDR2 FYNNEI. The CDR3 contains 14 residues. V dropped 8 bases and J dropped 0 bases, with 11 bases sitting between them. The CDR3 DNA reads as TGTGCCAGCCGACAGACTAATAGCAATCAGCCCCAGCATTTT. This gives the protein CASRQTNSNQPQHF.

V is TRBV2 and J is TRBJ2-7; D unresolved. The CDR3 runs to 11 residues. Per germline, CDR1 SNHLY and CDR2 FYNNEI. The ends were cut back, 4 bases at V and 2 bases at J, with 3 bases in the middle. The CDR3 coding sequence is TGTGCCAGCAGTGCCGCCTACGAGCAGTACTTC. Translation: CASSAAYEQYF.

V is TRBV11-1 and J is TRBJ2-1, with D unclear. V lost 7 bases to trimming and J lost 7 bases, with 11 bases between them. Germline-derived CDR1 and CDR2 are SGHAT and FQDESV (reference sequence). The CDR3 totals 12 residues. In DNA form, the CDR3 reads TGTGCCAGCAATCTACTGGGGAATGAGCAGTTCTTC. Encoded protein: CASNLLGNEQFF.

The chain has TRBV6-1 and TRBJ2-5; no clear D. CDR3 length equals 15 residues. The V and J ends lost 3 bases and 0 bases respectively, with 11 bases between them. Germline-derived CDR1 and CDR2 are MNHNS and SASEGT. For the CDR3, the DNA is TGTGCCAGCAGTGACCAGGTTTTCAACCAAGAGACCCAGTACTTC. It yields the protein CASSDQVFNQETQYF.

This CDR3 is CASSPGQGYNSPLHF. For the CDR3, the DNA is TGTGCCAGCAGCCCCGGACAGGGCTATAATTCACCCCTCCACTTT. This chain connects TRBV7-3 to TRBJ1-6, with TRBD1 identical over 8 bases. Germline V CDR1 and CDR2: SGHTA, FQGTGA. V gave up 5 bases and J gave up 3 bases; unmatched junction bases: 3. CDR3 length: 15 residues.

This clone appeared once. This chain uses TRBV30 with TRBJ1-1; D is ambiguous. CDR1 is GTSNPN and CDR2 is SVGIG in the germline V gene (reference sequence). Between the trimmed V and J ends, which lost 4 bases and 5 bases, there was a span of 17 bases. The CDR3 is 14 residues long. The CDR3, as DNA: TGTGCCTGGACCGGGCCAGGATCGCAAACTGAAGCTTTCTTT. Its translation: CAWTGPGSQTEAFF. The full variable domain, rest sourced from reference TRBV30 and TRBJ1-1, is SQTIHQWPATLVQPVGSPLSLECTVEGTSNPNLYWYRQAAGRGLQLLFYSVGIGQISSEVPQNLSASRPQDRQFILSSKKLLLSDSGFYLCAWTGPGSQTEAFFGQGTRLTVV.